This TCR beta chain was sequenced for a study of preoperative IRX-2 immunotherapy in early breast cancer. The CDR3 extends over 14 amino acids. V was trimmed by 1 base and J by 1 base, leaving 8 bases between them. Germline CDR1 is MDHEN and CDR2 is SYDVKM. Sequencing used immunoSEQ multiplex PCR; TCRdb keeps in-frame clones, though not all of them. This table holds 28,000 or so clones, around 91% found once. As for treatment: preoperative locoregional IRX-2 cytokine immunotherapy. Samples came from a phase Ib trial of preoperative locoregional IRX-2 cytokine immunotherapy. The chain employs TRBV28 and TRBJ2-7; D tentatively reads TRBD1 or TRBD2 (6 bases each). The clonotype comes from a human donor with breast cancer. The sample was gathered from a patient treated with IRX-2 immunotherapy. CDR3: CASSLLGGSYEQYF. As DNA, the CDR3 is TGTGCCAGCAGTTTATTAGGGGGGTCCTACGAGCAGTACTTC.